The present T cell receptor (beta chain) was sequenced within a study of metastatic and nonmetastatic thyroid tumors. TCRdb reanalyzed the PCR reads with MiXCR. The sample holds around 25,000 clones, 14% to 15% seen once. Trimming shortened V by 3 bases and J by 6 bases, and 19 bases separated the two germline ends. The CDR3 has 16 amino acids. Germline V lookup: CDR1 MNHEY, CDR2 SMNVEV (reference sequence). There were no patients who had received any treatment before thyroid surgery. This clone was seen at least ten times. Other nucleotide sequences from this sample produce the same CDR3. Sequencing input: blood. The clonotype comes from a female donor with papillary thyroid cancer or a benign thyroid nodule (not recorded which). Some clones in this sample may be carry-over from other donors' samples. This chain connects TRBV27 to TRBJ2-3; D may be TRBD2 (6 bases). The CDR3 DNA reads TGTGCCAGCAGTTTGGCCGGGACTCCGCGTAGGGATACGCAGTATTTT. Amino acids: CASSLAGTPRRDTQYF.